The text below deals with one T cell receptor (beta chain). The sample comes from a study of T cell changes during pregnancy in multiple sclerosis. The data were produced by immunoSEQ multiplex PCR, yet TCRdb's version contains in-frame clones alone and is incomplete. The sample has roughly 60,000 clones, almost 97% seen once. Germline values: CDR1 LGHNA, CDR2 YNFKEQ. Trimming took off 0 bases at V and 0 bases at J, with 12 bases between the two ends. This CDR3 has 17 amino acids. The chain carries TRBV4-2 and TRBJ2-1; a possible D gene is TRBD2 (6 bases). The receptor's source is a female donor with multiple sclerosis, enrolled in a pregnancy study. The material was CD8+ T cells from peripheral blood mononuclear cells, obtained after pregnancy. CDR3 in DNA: TGTGCCAGCAGCCAAGAACTAGCACGCGTCTCCTACAATGAGCAGTTCTTC. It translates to CASSQELARVSYNEQFF.